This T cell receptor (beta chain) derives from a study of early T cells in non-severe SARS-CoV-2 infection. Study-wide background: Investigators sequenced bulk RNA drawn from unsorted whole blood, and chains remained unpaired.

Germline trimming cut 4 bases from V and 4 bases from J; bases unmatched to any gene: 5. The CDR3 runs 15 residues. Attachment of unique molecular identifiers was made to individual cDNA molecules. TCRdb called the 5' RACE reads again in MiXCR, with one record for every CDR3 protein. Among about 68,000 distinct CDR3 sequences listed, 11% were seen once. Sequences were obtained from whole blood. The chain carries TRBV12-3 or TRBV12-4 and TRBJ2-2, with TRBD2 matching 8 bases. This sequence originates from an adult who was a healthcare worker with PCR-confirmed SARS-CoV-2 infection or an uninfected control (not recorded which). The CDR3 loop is CASSSTGTSTGELFF. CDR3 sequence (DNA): TGTGCCAGCAGTTCCACCGGGACTAGCACCGGGGAGCTGTTTTTT.